This is a list of T cell receptor beta chains from one sample in a study of T cell responses to AZD1222 COVID-19 vaccine. Only in-frame clones appear in the TCRdb table, and some are missing; sequencing was by immunoSEQ multiplex PCR. The sample lists about 140,000 clones, 80% to 95% seen once, with 5% to 6.5% in the top ten. Sequencing used peripheral blood, obtained 28 days after the second AZD1222 dose. The receptors here all came from an adult who received the AZD1222 COVID-19 vaccine. The CDR3 runs from the conserved cysteine through the conserved F or W. A D gene is named only where the DNA matches it firmly. Only some rows state a clone size, as once, few, many or a class for expanded clones.

length: 16
D: -
J: TRBJ1-6
V: TRBV3-1/TRBV3-2
size: many
CDR3: CASSAQGGSYNSPLHF
DNA: TGTGCCAGCAGCGCTCAGGGAGGCTCCTATAATTCACCCCTCCACTTT

length: 15
D: -
J: TRBJ1-4
V: TRBV9
size: once
CDR3: CASSVGPATNEKLFF
DNA: TGTGCCAGCAGCGTAGGGCCAGCAACTAATGAAAAACTGTTTTTT

length: 15
D: TRBD2
J: TRBJ2-1
V: TRBV6-6
size: -
CDR3: CAIHSAGGIANEQFF
DNA: TGTGCCATCCACTCTGCGGGGGGGATCGCCAATGAGCAGTTCTTC

length: 13
D: -
J: TRBJ2-2
V: TRBV27
size: -
CDR3: CASGTANTGELFF
DNA: TGTGCCAGCGGGACGGCGAACACCGGGGAGCTGTTTTTT

length: 16
D: -
J: TRBJ2-1
V: TRBV7-2
size: -
CDR3: CASSLSRLYKGDEQFF
DNA: TGTGCCAGCAGCTTAAGCAGGCTTTACAAGGGGGATGAGCAGTTCTTC

length: 14
D: TRBD2
J: TRBJ2-7
V: TRBV6-5
size: -
CDR3: CASRDRDYTYEQYF
DNA: TGTGCCAGCAGGGACCGGGACTATACCTACGAGCAGTACTTC

length: 16
D: -
J: TRBJ1-6
V: TRBV27
size: -
CDR3: CASSSRTVSYNSPLHF
DNA: TGTGCCAGCAGTTCAAGGACAGTCTCCTATAATTCACCCCTCCACTTT

length: 14
D: -
J: TRBJ1-1
V: TRBV6-2/TRBV6-3
size: -
CDR3: CASSYSRENRKAFF
DNA: TGTGCCAGCAGTTACTCGCGTGAGAATAGGAAAGCTTTCTTT

length: 14
D: -
J: TRBJ2-5
V: TRBV11-2
size: -
CDR3: CASRTEKGTETQYF
DNA: TGTGCCAGCAGGACAGAAAAAGGGACAGAGACCCAGTACTTC

length: 20
D: -
J: TRBJ1-5
V: TRBV19
size: -
CDR3: CASSIGRVRGTSDSNQPQHF
DNA: TGTGCCAGTAGTATAGGAAGAGTCAGGGGTACGTCGGATAGCAATCAGCCCCAGCATTTT

length: 13
D: -
J: TRBJ1-1
V: TRBV7-9
size: once
CDR3: CASSLEANTEAFF
DNA: TGTGCCAGCAGCTTAGAAGCGAACACTGAAGCTTTCTTT

length: 12
D: -
J: TRBJ1-5
V: TRBV30
size: -
CDR3: CAWSFGEGPQHF
DNA: TGTGCCTGGAGCTTTGGGGAAGGGCCCCAGCATTTT

length: 17
D: -
J: TRBJ1-3
V: TRBV3-1/TRBV3-2
size: -
CDR3: CASSQAGGGRSGNTIYF
DNA: TGTGCCAGCAGCCAAGCGGGAGGGGGGCGCTCTGGAAACACCATATATTTT

length: 13
D: -
J: TRBJ1-4
V: TRBV5-5
size: -
CDR3: CASGRNLNEKLFF
DNA: TGTGCCAGCGGGAGGAACCTTAATGAAAAACTGTTTTTT

length: 18
D: TRBD2
J: TRBJ2-7
V: TRBV7-2
size: few
CDR3: CASSSERPRTSVTYEQYF
DNA: TGTGCCAGCAGCTCAGAGCGTCCGAGGACTAGCGTCACCTACGAGCAGTACTTC

length: 16
D: -
J: TRBJ1-6
V: TRBV6-6
size: -
CDR3: CASSYQGSSYNSPLHF
DNA: TGTGCCAGCAGTTACCAGGGGAGCTCCTATAATTCACCCCTCCACTTT

length: 16
D: TRBD2
J: TRBJ2-3
V: TRBV13
size: -
CDR3: CASSPQLAGRTDTQYF
DNA: TGTGCCAGCAGCCCTCAACTAGCGGGACGCACAGATACGCAGTATTTT

length: 13
D: -
J: TRBJ1-2
V: TRBV2
size: -
CDR3: CASSSDSNYGYTF
DNA: TGTGCCAGCAGTAGCGACAGTAACTATGGCTACACCTTC

length: 15
D: -
J: TRBJ2-5
V: TRBV14
size: -
CDR3: CASSQVQLLRETQYF
DNA: TGTGCCAGCAGCCAAGTCCAACTGTTGCGGGAGACCCAGTACTTC

length: 13
D: -
J: TRBJ2-7
V: TRBV5-1
size: -
CDR3: CASSVGTWYEQYF
DNA: TGCGCCAGCAGCGTCGGGACTTGGTACGAGCAGTACTTC

length: 18
D: TRBD1
J: TRBJ2-7
V: TRBV28
size: -
CDR3: CASSSLASGTAELYEQYF
DNA: TGTGCCAGCAGTTCCCTGGCCTCCGGGACAGCAGAACTCTACGAGCAGTACTTC

length: 16
D: -
J: TRBJ2-7
V: TRBV27
size: -
CDR3: CASSLGHFMTNYEQYF
DNA: TGTGCCAGCAGCCTAGGACATTTCATGACCAACTACGAGCAGTACTTC

length: 15
D: -
J: TRBJ2-2
V: TRBV6-5
size: -
CDR3: CASSYRTRNTGELFF
DNA: TGTGCCAGCAGTTACAGGACTCGGAACACCGGGGAGCTGTTTTTT

length: 16
D: -
J: TRBJ2-2
V: TRBV4-3
size: -
CDR3: CASSQQTVLNTGELFF
DNA: TGCGCCAGCAGCCAACAGACAGTCCTCAACACCGGGGAGCTGTTTTTT

length: 14
D: -
J: TRBJ2-7
V: TRBV5-1
size: -
CDR3: CASSLAGVSYEQYF
DNA: TGCGCCAGCAGCTTGGCAGGGGTATCCTACGAGCAGTACTTC

length: 15
D: -
J: TRBJ2-1
V: TRBV4-1
size: -
CDR3: CASSTGQNGYNEQFF
DNA: TGCGCCAGCAGCACCGGACAGAACGGCTACAATGAGCAGTTCTTC

length: 11
D: -
J: TRBJ2-7
V: TRBV28
size: few
CDR3: CASSETYEQYF
DNA: TGTGCCAGCAGTGAAACCTACGAGCAGTACTTC

length: 14
D: -
J: TRBJ2-7
V: TRBV6-2/TRBV6-3
size: -
CDR3: CASSYFLQGGEQYF
DNA: TGTGCCAGCAGTTACTTCTTACAGGGTGGAGAGCAGTACTTC

length: 15
D: -
J: TRBJ1-2
V: TRBV10-3
size: -
CDR3: CATRPTYQANYGYTF
DNA: TGTGCCACCAGGCCTACGTACCAAGCTAACTATGGCTACACCTTC

length: 13
D: -
J: TRBJ2-5
V: TRBV18
size: -
CDR3: CASSGGQQETQYF
DNA: TGTGCCAGCTCGGGGGGACAGCAAGAGACCCAGTACTTC

length: 16
D: TRBD1
J: TRBJ1-2
V: TRBV7-9
size: -
CDR3: CASSPGQGLANYGYTF
DNA: TGTGCCAGCAGCCCGGGACAGGGATTAGCTAACTATGGCTACACCTTC

length: 15
D: TRBD2
J: TRBJ2-5
V: TRBV29-1
size: -
CDR3: CSVGRAKLAGETQYF
DNA: TGCAGCGTTGGCCGGGCGAAGCTAGCGGGAGAGACCCAGTACTTC

length: 15
D: -
J: TRBJ1-6
V: TRBV7-6
size: -
CDR3: CASSAVGTANSPLHF
DNA: TGTGCCAGCAGCGCTGTCGGGACGGCGAATTCACCCCTCCACTTT

length: 11
D: -
J: TRBJ1-4
V: TRBV6-1
size: -
CDR3: CASSEAGGSKF
DNA: TGTGCCAGCAGTGAAGCGGGGGGCAGTAAGTTT

length: 16
D: -
J: TRBJ1-2
V: TRBV10-3
size: -
CDR3: CAISESMVQVSGGYTF
DNA: TGTGCCATCAGTGAGTCAATGGTACAGGTGTCCGGTGGCTACACCTTC

length: 16
D: TRBD1
J: TRBJ1-5
V: TRBV19
size: -
CDR3: CASRDRGPTSGQPQHF
DNA: TGTGCCAGCCGGGACAGGGGGCCAACCTCGGGACAGCCCCAGCATTTT

length: 13
D: -
J: TRBJ2-7
V: TRBV12-3/TRBV12-4
size: -
CDR3: CASSYLSSYEQYF
DNA: TGTGCCAGCAGTTATTTGAGCTCCTACGAGCAGTACTTC

length: 18
D: -
J: TRBJ2-1
V: TRBV7-2
size: -
CDR3: CASSLVGRGLSSYNEQFF
DNA: TGTGCCAGCAGCTTAGTTGGGCGGGGCTTGAGCTCCTACAATGAGCAGTTCTTC

length: 14
D: -
J: TRBJ1-2
V: TRBV30
size: -
CDR3: CAWSVHTGTPGYTF
DNA: TGTGCCTGGAGTGTACATACAGGGACGCCTGGCTACACCTTC

length: 11
D: -
J: TRBJ2-1
V: TRBV20-1
size: once
CDR3: CSTDKGNEQFF
DNA: TGCAGTACCGATAAGGGGAATGAGCAGTTCTTC

length: 14
D: -
J: TRBJ2-1
V: TRBV13
size: -
CDR3: CASSQYLLTTEQFF
DNA: TGTGCCAGCAGCCAATACCTACTAACGACTGAGCAGTTCTTC

length: 16
D: TRBD1
J: TRBJ1-6
V: TRBV2
size: -
CDR3: CASSRQGEAGRSPLHF
DNA: TGTGCCAGCAGCAGACAGGGGGAAGCAGGGCGTTCACCCCTCCACTTT

length: 14
D: TRBD1
J: TRBJ2-7
V: TRBV6-5
size: once
CDR3: CATISRTGSREQYF
DNA: TGTGCCACCATATCCCGGACAGGCTCCCGCGAGCAGTACTTC

length: 14
D: TRBD2
J: TRBJ2-1
V: TRBV10-3
size: -
CDR3: CAIREGLAGAVGFF
DNA: TGTGCCATCAGAGAGGGACTAGCGGGAGCAGTAGGGTTCTTC